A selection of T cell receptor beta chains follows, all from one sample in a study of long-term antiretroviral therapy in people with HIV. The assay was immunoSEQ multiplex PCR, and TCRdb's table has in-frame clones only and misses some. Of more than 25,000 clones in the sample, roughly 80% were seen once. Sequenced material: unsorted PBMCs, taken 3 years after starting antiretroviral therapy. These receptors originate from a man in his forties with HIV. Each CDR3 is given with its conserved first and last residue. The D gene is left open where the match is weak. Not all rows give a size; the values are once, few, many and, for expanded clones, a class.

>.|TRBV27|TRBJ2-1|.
CASTPGRLADEQFF
TGTGCCAGCACTCCGGGGAGGCTCGCAGATGAGCAGTTCTTC
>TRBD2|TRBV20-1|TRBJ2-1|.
CSASAREEPFF
TGCAGTGCTAGTGCGCGGGAGGAGCCGTTCTTC
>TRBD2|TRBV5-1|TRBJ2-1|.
CASSWVGREGPYNEQFF
TGCGCCAGCAGCTGGGTGGGGCGGGAGGGCCCATACAATGAGCAGTTCTTC
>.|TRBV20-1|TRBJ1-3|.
CSAAVRNTIYF
TGCAGTGCTGCGGTTCGGAACACCATATATTTT
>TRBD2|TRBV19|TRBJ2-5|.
CASSRISGGAWETQYF
TGTGCCAGTAGTCGGATTAGCGGGGGGGCCTGGGAGACCCAGTACTTC
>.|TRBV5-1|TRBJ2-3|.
CASRPFDGDTQYF
TGCGCCAGCAGACCCTTCGACGGGGATACGCAGTATTTT
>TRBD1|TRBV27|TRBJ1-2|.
CASSYKGDREGYTF
TGTGCCAGCAGTTACAAGGGGGACAGGGAGGGCTACACCTTC
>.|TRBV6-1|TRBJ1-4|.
CASSEVWGSNEKLFF
TGTGCCAGCAGTGAAGTTTGGGGGAGTAATGAAAAACTGTTTTTT
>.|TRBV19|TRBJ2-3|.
CASSMGTDTQYF
TGTGCCAGTAGTATGGGGACAGATACGCAGTATTTT
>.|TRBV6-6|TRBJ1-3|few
CASEGSGNTIYF
TGTGCCAGCGAAGGTTCTGGAAACACCATATATTTT
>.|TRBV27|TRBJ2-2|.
CASSSYSGGELFF
TGTGCCAGCAGCTCATATTCCGGCGGGGAGCTGTTTTTT
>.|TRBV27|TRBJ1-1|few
CASSIQDMNTEAFF
TGTGCCAGCAGTATACAGGACATGAACACTGAAGCTTTCTTT
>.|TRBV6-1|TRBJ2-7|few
CATYSGAGNTYEQYF
TGTGCCACCTACAGTGGGGCAGGGAATACCTACGAGCAGTACTTC
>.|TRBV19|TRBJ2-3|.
CASSIGDAGAQYF
TGTGCCAGTAGTATAGGTGATGCCGGGGCGCAGTATTTT
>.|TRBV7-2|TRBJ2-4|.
CASSLTINIQYF
TGTGCCAGCAGCCTAACTATAAACATTCAGTACTTC
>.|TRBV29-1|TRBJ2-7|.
CSVDTGAQYEQYF
TGCAGCGTTGATACGGGAGCGCAGTACGAGCAGTACTTC
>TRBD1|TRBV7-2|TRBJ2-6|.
CASSLTGTALAGANVLTF
TGTGCCAGCAGCTTAACCGGGACAGCCCTTGCTGGGGCCAACGTCCTGACTTTC
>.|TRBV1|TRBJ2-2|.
CTSSQVPGPEGTGELFF
TGCACCAGCAGCCAAGTCCCCGGGCCCGAGGGCACCGGGGAGCTGTTTTTT
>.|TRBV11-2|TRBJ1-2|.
CASSLRGTDGYTF
TGTGCCAGCAGCTTGCGAGGGACGGATGGCTACACCTTC
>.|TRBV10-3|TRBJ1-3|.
CAISESMASSGNTIYF
TGTGCCATCAGTGAGTCGATGGCCAGCTCTGGAAACACCATATATTTT
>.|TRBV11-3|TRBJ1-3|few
CASSFGGGTIYF
TGTGCCAGCAGCTTCGGGGGTGGCACCATATATTTT
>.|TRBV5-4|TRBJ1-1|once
CATGDEPSMNTEAFF
TGTGCCACTGGAGACGAACCCTCTATGAACACTGAAGCTTTCTTT
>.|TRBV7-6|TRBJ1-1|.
CASRGDTEAFF
TGTGCCAGCAGAGGGGATACTGAAGCTTTCTTT
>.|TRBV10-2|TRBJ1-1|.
CASSDTGSVFF
TGCGCCAGCAGTGATACAGGGAGTGTTTTCTTT
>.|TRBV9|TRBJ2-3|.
CASSPGERQYF
TGTGCCAGCAGCCCCGGCGAGCGTCAGTATTTT
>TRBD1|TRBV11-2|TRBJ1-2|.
CASSSDRGPSYGYTF
TGTGCCAGCAGCTCGGACAGGGGGCCTTCCTATGGCTACACCTTC
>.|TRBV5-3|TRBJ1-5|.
CARSLVADSNQPQHF
TGTGCCAGAAGCTTGGTGGCGGATAGCAATCAGCCCCAGCATTTT
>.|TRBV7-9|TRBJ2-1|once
CASSLFALYNEQFF
TGTGCCAGCAGCTTATTCGCGTTGTACAATGAGCAGTTCTTC
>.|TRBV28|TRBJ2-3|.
CASSPNTDTQYF
TGTGCCAGCAGCCCAAATACAGATACGCAGTATTTT
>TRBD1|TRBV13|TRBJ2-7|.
CASSPWDRSAEQYF
TGTGCCAGCAGCCCCTGGGACAGGTCCGCCGAGCAGTACTTC
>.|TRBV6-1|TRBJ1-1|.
CASTSAPEAFF
TGTGCCAGCACTTCCGCCCCTGAAGCTTTCTTT
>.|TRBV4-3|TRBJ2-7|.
CASSQDRSSDSYEQYF
TGCGCCAGCAGCCAAGATAGGAGTAGCGACTCCTACGAGCAGTACTTC
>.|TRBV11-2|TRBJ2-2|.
CASSLYSGELFF
TGTGCCAGCAGCTTATACTCCGGGGAGCTGTTTTTT
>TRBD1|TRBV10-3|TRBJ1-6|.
CAITTGDNSPLHF
TGTGCCATCACCACAGGGGATAATTCACCCCTCCACTTT
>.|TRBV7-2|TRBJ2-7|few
CASSLMAGGPTFEQYF
TGTGCCAGCAGCCTAATGGCTGGAGGGCCTACTTTTGAGCAGTACTTC
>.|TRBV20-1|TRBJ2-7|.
CSAGELYEQYF
TGCAGTGCTGGAGAACTCTACGAGCAGTACTTC
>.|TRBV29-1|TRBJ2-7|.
CSVEPRSGYEQYF
TGCAGCGTTGAGCCCCGTTCCGGCTACGAGCAGTACTTC
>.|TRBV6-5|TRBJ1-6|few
CASSYSIVDNSPLHF
TGTGCCAGCAGTTACTCGATCGTCGATAATTCACCCCTCCACTTT
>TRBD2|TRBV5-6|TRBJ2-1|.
CASSYPAGNNEQFF
TGTGCCAGCAGCTACCCAGCGGGGAACAATGAGCAGTTCTTC
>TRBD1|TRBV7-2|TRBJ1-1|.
CASSGWDSGTEAFF
TGTGCCAGCAGCGGCTGGGACAGTGGCACTGAAGCTTTCTTT
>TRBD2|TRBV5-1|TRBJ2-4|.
CASSLARLAGEGNIQYF
TGCGCCAGCAGCTTGGCCAGGCTAGCGGGAGAAGGGAACATTCAGTACTTC
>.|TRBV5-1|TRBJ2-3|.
CASIESGTDTQYF
TGCGCCAGCATCGAATCTGGGACAGATACGCAGTATTTT
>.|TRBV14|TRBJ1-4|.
CASSHRVGEKLFF
TGTGCCAGCAGCCACAGGGTTGGAGAAAAACTGTTTTTT
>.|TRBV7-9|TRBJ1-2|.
CASSLHRDYGYTF
TGTGCCAGCAGCTTACACAGAGACTATGGCTACACCTTC
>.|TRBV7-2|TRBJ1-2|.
CASSQTQGIGGYTF
TGTGCCAGCAGCCAAACCCAGGGGATTGGGGGCTACACCTTC
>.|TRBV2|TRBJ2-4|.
CASSGLAKNIQYF
TGTGCCAGCAGTGGGTTAGCCAAAAACATTCAGTACTTC
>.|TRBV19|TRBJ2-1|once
CASSMDRYNEQFF
TGTGCCAGTAGTATGGACCGATACAATGAGCAGTTCTTC
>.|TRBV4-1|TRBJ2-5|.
CASSQTPGSQETQYF
TGCGCCAGCAGCCAAACCCCGGGTTCTCAAGAGACCCAGTACTTC
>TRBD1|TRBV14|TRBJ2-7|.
CASSTTGPVYEQYF
TGTGCCAGCAGTACGACAGGGCCCGTTTACGAGCAGTACTTC
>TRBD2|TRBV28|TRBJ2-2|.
CASSPQGLAGPDTGELFF
TGTGCCAGCAGTCCCCAGGGACTAGCGGGGCCTGACACCGGGGAGCTGTTTTTT
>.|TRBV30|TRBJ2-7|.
CAWKHGTYEQYF
TGTGCCTGGAAACACGGGACCTACGAGCAGTACTTC
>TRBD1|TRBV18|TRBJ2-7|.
CASSRRGTGTVEQYF
TGTGCCAGCTCACGACGAGGGACAGGGACTGTCGAGCAGTACTTC
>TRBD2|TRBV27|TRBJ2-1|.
CASSLAGWVEQFF
TGTGCCAGCAGTCTAGCGGGATGGGTTGAGCAGTTCTTC
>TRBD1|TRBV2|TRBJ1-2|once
CASTGLGTGIYGYTF
TGTGCCAGCACGGGTCTAGGGACAGGAATTTATGGCTACACCTTC
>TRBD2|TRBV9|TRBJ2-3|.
CASSLAGVTDTQYF
TGTGCCAGCAGCCTTGCGGGGGTCACAGATACGCAGTATTTT
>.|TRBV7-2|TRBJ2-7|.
CASSLSTGYNEQYF
TGTGCCAGCAGCTTAAGCACAGGGTACAACGAGCAGTACTTC
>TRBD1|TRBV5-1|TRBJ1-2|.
CASSSGTGASGYTF
TGCGCCAGCAGCTCTGGGACAGGTGCGTCGGGCTACACCTTC